The 31 T cell receptor beta chains in this list originate from one sample, sequenced in a study of blood T cells in healthy people across ages. For the second PCR, which ran for 7 to 11 cycles, a sample-barcoded 5' primer and a J-beta primer mix were used. One entry per CDR3 protein results from TCRdb running MiXCR on the 5' RACE reads. The table has hundreds of thousands of distinct CDR3 sequences, around half seen once. The sequencing sample was made of blood. Receptors originate from a woman in her fifties or sixties in good health.

This sequence joins TRBV5-1 and TRBJ2-3, with 9 bases fitting TRBD2. Trimming cost V 4 bases and J 3 bases; bases outside gene matches: 6. The germline V gene encodes CDR1 SGHRS and CDR2 YFSETQ. This CDR3 has 15 amino acids. The CDR3 reads CASSVAGGQTDTQYF. The CDR3 nucleotides are TGCGCCAGCAGCGTTGCGGGAGGGCAGACAGATACGCAGTATTTT.

This clonotype was detected only a few times. The V call is TRBV5-6, the J call TRBJ2-7, with D maybe TRBD1 (5 bases). This CDR3 has 13 residues. V lost 4 bases to trimming and J lost 5 bases, with 13 bases between them. The germline V gene has CDR1 SGHDT and CDR2 YYEEEE. The CDR3 DNA reads as TGTGCCAGCAGCGCAGGGATCCGAAACGAGCAGTACTTC. Its protein is CASSAGIRNEQYF.

The rearrangement uses TRBV20-1 and TRBJ1-1; 12 bases match TRBD1. The germline CDR1 and CDR2 sequences are DFQATT and SNEGSKA (reference sequence). The CDR3 is 17 residues long. The junction had 11 bases not matched to a gene; V was cut back by 6 bases and J by 0 bases. For the CDR3, the DNA is TGCAGTGCGAAAATTGCGGGACAGGGGGCCATGAACACTGAAGCTTTCTTT. This translates into CSAKIAGQGAMNTEAFF.

This chain uses TRBV6-2 or TRBV6-3 with TRBJ2-7; D remains ambiguous. Germline CDR1 and CDR2: MNHEY and SVGEGT. The CDR3 runs 12 residues. Trimming pared 4 bases from V and 5 bases from J, leaving 9 bases between. The chain's CDR3 is CASSWSSNEQYF. Here the CDR3 DNA reads TGTGCCAGCAGTTGGTCGTCCAACGAGCAGTACTTC.

The genes are TRBV20-1 and TRBJ2-5; D unclear. This CDR3 has 13 amino acids. V lost 2 bases and J 4 bases, leaving 11 bases between the germline ends. Germline values: CDR1 DFQATT, CDR2 SNEGSKA (reference sequence). CDR3 amino acids: CSARKTSGETQYF. The CDR3 DNA is TGCAGTGCTAGAAAAACCTCCGGAGAGACCCAGTACTTC.

The V and J genes are TRBV9 and TRBJ2-1; a weak D match, TRBD2 (6 bases). The germline CDR1 and CDR2 sequences are SGDLS and YYNGEE. V lost 4 bases, J lost 5 bases, and 16 bases lay in between. This CDR3 is built from 15 residues. As DNA, the CDR3 is TGTGCCAGCAGCAAAGACGGGAGAGGCAACAATGAGCAGTTCTTC. It translates to CASSKDGRGNNEQFF.

The CDR3 nucleotides are TGTGCCAGCAGTGCCACAGGGGGCGCCCGGTCACCCCTCCACTTT. Amino acid sequence: CASSATGGARSPLHF. V and J are TRBV25-1 and TRBJ1-6; 9 bases line up with TRBD1. With 4 bases clipped from V and 10 bases from J, the junction kept 8 bases outside the gene matches. Germline values: CDR1 MGHDK, CDR2 SYGVNS. The CDR3 totals 15 residues.

The rearrangement links TRBV11-1 to TRBJ2-6, with 9 bases fitting TRBD1. V lost 6 bases to trimming and J lost 2 bases; unmatched junction nucleotides: 5. The CDR3 covers 16 residues. Looked up from germline, CDR1 is SGHAT and CDR2 is FQDESV (reference sequence). The CDR3 reads CASSSTGGTGANVLTF. Written as DNA, the CDR3 is TGTGCCAGCAGTTCCACAGGGGGCACTGGGGCCAACGTCCTGACTTTC.

The chain employs TRBV15 and TRBJ2-1, with TRBD2 matching 16 bases. The junction had 6 bases not matched to a gene; V was cut back by 4 bases and J by 9 bases. CDR1 and CDR2 (germline): LNHNV, YYDKDF (reference sequence). This CDR3 is built from 16 residues. The DNA for the CDR3 is TGTGCCACCAGCAAGGGACTAGCGGGAGGGCTCGGTGAGCAGTTCTTC. Its translation: CATSKGLAGGLGEQFF.

The chain links TRBV5-1 to TRBJ2-7; D tentatively reads TRBD1 or TRBD2 (5 bases each). The CDR3 has 17 residues. The V end was cut by 4 bases, the J end by 0 bases, with 20 bases between. CDR1 SGHRS and CDR2 YFSETQ come from the germline V gene. CDR3 DNA: TGCGCCAGCAGCCCCCCCCCAGCCAGGGACCCCTCCTACGAGCAGTACTTC. This translates into CASSPPPARDPSYEQYF.

The chain joins TRBV24-1 to TRBJ2-2; D tentatively reads TRBD1 or TRBD2 (5 bases each). There are 14 residues in the CDR3. Trimming shortened V by 7 bases and J by 1 base, and 9 bases separated the two germline ends. CDR1 and CDR2 (germline): KGHDR, SFDVKD. DNA for the CDR3: TGTGCCACCAGGGGACGGCTGAACACCGGGGAGCTGTTTTTT. Protein: CATRGRLNTGELFF.

This chain connects TRBV5-1 to TRBJ2-4, with D possibly being TRBD1 (6 bases). The better agreement between TRBJ2-7 and the DNA end casts doubt on the J call. Germline lookup yields CDR1 SGHRS and CDR2 YFSETQ. CDR3 length: 13 amino acids. CDR3 loop: CASSVGQIYEQYF. The CDR3, as DNA: TGCGCCAGCAGTGTCGGACAGATCTACGAGCAGTACTTC.

Details on this clonotype: A read error may produce the germline difference seen at one junction end. This chain links TRBV11-2 with TRBJ2-5; 7 bases align to TRBD1. This CDR3 contains 15 residues. The germline CDR1 and CDR2 sequences are SGHAT and FQNNGV. CDR3 amino acids: CVSSLVVGQQETQYF. The CDR3 region has the DNA TGTGTCAGCAGCTTAGTGGTGGGACAGCAAGAGACCCAGTACTTC.

The DNA of the CDR3 is TGCGCCAGCAAGACGACCGGGACTAGCCGGGCTGAGCAGTACTTC. Translating gives CASKTTGTSRAEQYF. The rearrangement links TRBV5-1 to TRBJ2-5, with 9 bases aligning to TRBD2. In germline, CDR1 is SGHRS, CDR2 YFSETQ. The CDR3 extends over 15 amino acids. The J segment lost 11 bases and the V segment lost 6 bases, leaving 17 bases of the junction unmatched.

This clonotype has a handful of counts. The CDR3 DNA follows: TGCGCCAGCAGCACCGGACAGGGGGAGGCCCAGTACTTC. Translated, it gives CASSTGQGEAQYF. The chain couples TRBV5-1 to TRBJ2-5, with 10 bases aligning to TRBD1. This CDR3 region has 13 residues. V shed 4 bases and J 9 bases; nucleotides not matched to a gene: 6. Germline loops: CDR1 SGHRS, CDR2 YFSETQ.

There are a few counts of this clonotype. The chain employs TRBV14 and TRBJ2-5; perhaps D is TRBD1 or TRBD2 (5 bases each). V dropped 0 bases and J dropped 12 bases, with 14 bases sitting between them. CDR1 and CDR2 (germline): SGHDN, FVKESK. CDR3 length equals 13 residues. CDR3 sequence: CASSQDLGAVKYF. CDR3 DNA: TGTGCCAGCAGCCAAGATCTCGGGGCGGTAAAGTACTTC. Combining the CDR3 with reference TRBV14 and TRBJ2-5 gives the whole variable domain EAGVTQFPSHSVIEKGQTVTLRCDPISGHDNLYWYRRVMGKEIKFLLHFVKESKQDESGMPNNRFLAERTGGTYSTLKVQPAELEDSGVYFCASSQDLGAVKYFGPGTRLLVL.

This chain links TRBV10-3 with TRBJ1-2; no clear D gene. Per the germline V gene, CDR1 is ENHRY and CDR2 is SYGVKD. This CDR3 is built from 13 residues. V lost 10 bases and J 0 bases, leaving 12 bases between the germline ends. DNA for the CDR3: TGTGCCACCCGGGTGATAGCTAACTATGGCTACACCTTC. Translation: CATRVIANYGYTF.

This chain joins TRBV20-1 and TRBJ2-5, with 8 nucleotides matching TRBD2. Germline V CDR1 and CDR2: DFQATT, SNEGSKA (reference sequence). The CDR3 contains 15 residues. After removal of 3 bases from V and 4 bases from J, the junction contained 10 bases not matched to a gene. Here the CDR3 reads CSARQPTGGGETQYF. In DNA form, the CDR3 reads TGCAGTGCTAGGCAACCGACCGGGGGGGGAGAGACCCAGTACTTC.

This chain uses TRBV20-1 with TRBJ2-3; 7 positions match TRBD2. The CDR3 totals 14 residues. The ends lost 3 bases at V and 1 base at J; junction bases unmatched: 4. Germline-derived CDR1 and CDR2 are DFQATT and SNEGSKA (reference sequence). This CDR3 is CSARIAGGTDTQYF. The CDR3 DNA reads TGCAGTGCTAGGATCGCGGGAGGCACAGATACGCAGTATTTT.

The V gene is TRBV3-1, the J gene TRBJ1-2; D is uncertain. Trimming removed 0 bases from V and 5 bases from J, with 22 bases in between. The V gene's germline CDR1 is LGHDT and CDR2 YNNKEL (reference sequence). The CDR3 is 18 residues long. Here the CDR3 reads CASSQEVFSATSSYGYTF. CDR3 in DNA: TGTGCCAGCAGCCAAGAGGTCTTTTCCGCAACGTCTTCTTATGGCTACACCTTC.

The CDR3 loop is CAWSSRKTQYF. Written as DNA, the CDR3 is TGTGCCTGGAGTTCGCGGAAAACGCAGTATTTT. V is TRBV30 and J is TRBJ2-3; D gene uncertain. The CDR3 totals 11 residues. The V gene's germline CDR1 is GTSNPN and CDR2 SVGIG (reference sequence). The ends were cut back, 2 bases at V and 9 bases at J, with 9 bases in the middle.

V usage is TRBV14 and J usage is TRBJ2-7; D unresolved. The V gene's germline CDR1 is SGHDN and CDR2 FVKESK. The V end was cut by 3 bases, the J end by 0 bases, with 9 bases between. The CDR3 is 14 residues long. The DNA of the CDR3 is TGTGCCAGCAGCCAGAAACTACACTCCTACGAGCAGTACTTC. Amino acids: CASSQKLHSYEQYF.

This chain links TRBV20-1 with TRBJ1-1, with a possible D match to TRBD1 (6 bases). The CDR3 runs 15 residues. The germline CDR1 and CDR2 sequences are DFQATT and SNEGSKA (reference sequence). V lost 4 bases and J lost 5, with 20 bases in between. The CDR3: CSAKQKRGSGTEAFF. The CDR3 DNA reads as TGCAGTGCTAAGCAAAAAAGGGGGTCGGGGACTGAAGCTTTCTTT.

The rearrangement links TRBV27 to TRBJ2-3, with 7 bases fitting TRBD2. The length of the CDR3 is 17 residues. CDR1 and CDR2 from the germline V gene are MNHEY and SMNVEV (reference sequence). The V gene end was trimmed by 3 bases and the J gene end by 0 bases; junction bases not matched to a gene: 9. CDR3 DNA sequence: TGTGCCAGCAGTTTCGCCCGGACTAGGTTCAGCACAGATACGCAGTATTTT. As protein: CASSFARTRFSTDTQYF.

This rearrangement joins TRBV7-9 to TRBJ2-1; D gene ambiguous. V dropped 5 bases and J dropped 8 bases, with 10 bases sitting between them. The germline CDR1 and CDR2 sequences are SEHNR and FQNEAQ (reference sequence). The CDR3 consists of 12 residues. The CDR3 sequence: CASSPLQDEQFF. CDR3 DNA sequence: TGTGCCAGCAGCCCGCTTCAGGATGAGCAGTTCTTC.

The chain couples TRBV6-5 to TRBJ1-1; 8 nucleotides line up with TRBD1. This CDR3 is 19 amino acids long. The trim removed 2 bases at V and 5 bases at J, leaving 19 bases unmatched. Germline CDR1 reads MNHEY; CDR2 reads SVGAGI. The CDR3 sequence is CASSYRAGGAPARGTEAFF. The CDR3 nucleotides read TGTGCCAGCAGTTACCGGGCAGGGGGCGCGCCGGCTCGGGGGACTGAAGCTTTCTTT.

The chain combines TRBV11-2 with TRBJ2-4, with D tentatively TRBD1 (5 bases). This CDR3 spans 15 amino acids. Germline CDR1 is SGHAT and CDR2 is FQNNGV. V lost 1 base, J lost 8 bases, and 15 bases lay in between. The CDR3 bases are TGTGCCAGCAGCTTAGTCCAGGGCTCTGGGGACATTCAGTACTTC. Protein sequence: CASSLVQGSGDIQYF. The entire variable domain, with the rest obtained from reference TRBV11-2 and TRBJ2-4, is as follows: EAGVAQSPRYKIIEKRQSVAFWCNPISGHATLYWYQQILGQGPKLLIQFQNNGVVDDSQLPKDRFSAERLKGVDSTLKIQPAKLEDSAVYLCASSLVQGSGDIQYFGAGTRLSVL.

The rearrangement uses TRBV20-1 and TRBJ1-2; 7 bases match TRBD1. V lost 5 bases and J lost 4; bases outside the gene matches: 10. Germline values: CDR1 DFQATT, CDR2 SNEGSKA (reference sequence). CDR3 length: 14 residues. The CDR3 coding sequence is TGCAGTGCTGCCATGACAGGGCCTGCCTATGGCTACACCTTC. Residues: CSAAMTGPAYGYTF.

V and J are TRBV5-1 and TRBJ2-1; 8 bases agree with TRBD2. Near its end, the DNA agrees better with TRBJ2-7, so the J call may be wrong. The CDR3 loop spans 15 amino acids. Germline CDR1 is SGHRS and CDR2 is YFSETQ. CDR3 DNA: TGCGCCAGCAGCTCAGCGGGAGTAGTCTACAATGAGCAGTACTTC. Amino acids: CASSSAGVVYNEQYF.

This rearrangement joins TRBV5-1 to TRBJ1-2; 7 nucleotides line up with TRBD1. CDR3 size: 13 residues. V dropped 4 bases and J dropped 6; count of bases not matched to a gene: 6. Germline CDR1 SGHRS, CDR2 YFSETQ. The CDR3 DNA sequence: TGCGCCAGCAGCCCGACAGGGATTGATGGCTACACCTTC. Its protein product is CASSPTGIDGYTF.

The gene calls are TRBV29-1 and TRBJ2-7, with 9 bases that match TRBD2. The J call may be in error: the DNA end matches TRBJ2-5 better. CDR1 SQVTM and CDR2 ANQGSEA come from the germline V gene. The CDR3 contains 13 residues. The CDR3: CSGEIAGAETQYF. CDR3 in DNA: TGCAGCGGGGAAATAGCGGGAGCAGAGACCCAGTACTTC.